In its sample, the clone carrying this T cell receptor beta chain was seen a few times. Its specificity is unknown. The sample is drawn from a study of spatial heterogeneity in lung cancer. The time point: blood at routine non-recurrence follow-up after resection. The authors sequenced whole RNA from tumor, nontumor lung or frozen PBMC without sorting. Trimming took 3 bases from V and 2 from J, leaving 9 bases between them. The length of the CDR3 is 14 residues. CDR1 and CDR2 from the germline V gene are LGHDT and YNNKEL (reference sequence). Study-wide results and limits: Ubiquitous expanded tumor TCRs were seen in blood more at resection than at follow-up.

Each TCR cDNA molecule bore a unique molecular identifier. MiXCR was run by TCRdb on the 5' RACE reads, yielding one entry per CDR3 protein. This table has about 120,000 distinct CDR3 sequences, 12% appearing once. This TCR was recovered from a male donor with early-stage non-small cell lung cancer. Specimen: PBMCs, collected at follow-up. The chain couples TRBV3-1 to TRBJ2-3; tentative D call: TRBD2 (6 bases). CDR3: CASSHGTDTDTQYF. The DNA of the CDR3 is TGTGCCAGCAGCCACGGGACTGACACAGATACGCAGTATTTT.